This is a list of T cell receptor beta chains from one sample in a study of cytomegalovirus exposure and HLA in healthy donors. The protocol was immunoSEQ multiplex PCR, while the TCRdb copy is restricted to in-frame clones and leaves out a portion. The top ten hold 2% to 2.5% of the sample, which has some 130,000 clones, around 77% seen once. Sequencing used PBMCs. These receptors all come from a man younger than 45 in good health and CMV-seronegative. Each CDR3 is given with its conserved first and last residue. A D gene is named only where the DNA matches it firmly. Expanded clones get a size class; other rows say once, few or many, or leave the size out.

clone_size | d_call | j_call | v_call | cdr3_nt | cdr3_aa
. | . | TRBJ2-7 | TRBV5-6 | TGTGCCAGCAGCTTGAGGGCGGGCGAGCAGTACTTC | CASSLRAGEQYF
. | TRBD1 | TRBJ2-7 | TRBV6-5 | TGTGCCAGCAGTTATATAGGGGGCGTCTACGAGCAGTACTTC | CASSYIGGVYEQYF
. | . | TRBJ1-1 | TRBV9 | TGTGCCAGCAGCGTAAGGGAGGGGATGAACACTGAAGCTTTCTTT | CASSVREGMNTEAFF
. | TRBD1 | TRBJ2-1 | TRBV6-5 | TGTGCCAGCAGTACCGGGACAGGGGCGAACAATGAGCAGTTCTTC | CASSTGTGANNEQFF
. | . | TRBJ2-3 | TRBV7-3 | TGTGCCAGCAGCCTGGGGCGGGATAGCACAGATACGCAGTATTTT | CASSLGRDSTDTQYF
. | . | TRBJ2-7 | TRBV4-1 | TGCGCCAGCAGCCAAGTAGAAGGGGCCTACGAGCAGTACTTC | CASSQVEGAYEQYF
few | . | TRBJ2-7 | TRBV5-1 | TGCGCCAGCAGCTTTACCGGGAGCAACGTAGGCGAGCAGTACTTC | CASSFTGSNVGEQYF
. | TRBD1 | TRBJ2-2 | TRBV27 | TGTGCCAGCAGCACCCGGACAGGGCTGATAGGACTAATCGACGGGGAGCTGTTTTTT | CASSTRTGLIGLIDGELFF
. | . | TRBJ1-5 | TRBV2 | TGTGCCAGCACACAGATTGCGCGGGGCAATCAGCCCCAGCATTTT | CASTQIARGNQPQHF
. | . | TRBJ2-7 | TRBV29-1 | TGCAGCGTTGGAGGGGGAGAACTCCTAACCTACGAGCAGTACTTC | CSVGGGELLTYEQYF
. | . | TRBJ2-7 | TRBV6-6 | TGTGCCAGCATGGCAGGGGATTTGTACGAGCAGTACTTC | CASMAGDLYEQYF
. | TRBD1 | TRBJ1-4 | TRBV18 | TGTGCCAGCTCATTCCGGACAGGGGGCTTTACAACTAATGAAAAACTGTTTTTT | CASSFRTGGFTTNEKLFF
. | TRBD2 | TRBJ2-7 | TRBV10-2 | TGCGCCAGCAGTGAGATACTAGCGGGAGCAAGCGAGCAGTACTTC | CASSEILAGASEQYF
. | . | TRBJ1-4 | TRBV7-3 | TGTGCCAGCAGCTTAAACCCAGGGGCTAGGGAAAAACTGTTTTTT | CASSLNPGAREKLFF
. | TRBD1 | TRBJ1-1 | TRBV29-1 | TGCAGCGTTAGGGGGCGCGTTTACACTGAAGCTTTCTTT | CSVRGRVYTEAFF
. | . | TRBJ2-7 | TRBV2 | TGTGCCAGCAGGGCAGAGCTCCTCGGGGAGCAGTACTTC | CASRAELLGEQYF
. | . | TRBJ1-1 | TRBV6-9 | TGTGCCAGCAGTTCCCGACAGGTTGAAATGAACACTGAAGCTTTCTTT | CASSSRQVEMNTEAFF
. | TRBD1 | TRBJ2-3 | TRBV10-1 | TGCGCCAGCAGTGAGGCTCAGGGGGCAGGAGATACGCAGTATTTT | CASSEAQGAGDTQYF
once | TRBD2 | TRBJ2-2 | TRBV28 | TGTGCCAGCAGTCCTAGCGGGACCAACACCGGGGAGCTGTTTTTT | CASSPSGTNTGELFF
. | TRBD1 | TRBJ1-1 | TRBV25-1 | TGTGCCAGCAGTGATCCAGGGGGCACTGAAGCTTTCTTT | CASSDPGGTEAFF
. | . | TRBJ2-1 | TRBV6-5 | TGTGCCAGCGGGGGGGCGAGCTCCTACAATGAGCAGTTCTTC | CASGGASSYNEQFF
. | TRBD2 | TRBJ2-7 | TRBV5-1 | TGCGCCAGCAGCTTGTCGGATTACGGGAGGGGGGCCTACGAGCAGTACTTC | CASSLSDYGRGAYEQYF
. | TRBD2 | TRBJ2-7 | TRBV30 | TGTGCCTGGACACTGGGGGGGGTATACGAGCAGTACTTC | CAWTLGGVYEQYF
. | . | TRBJ2-7 | TRBV14 | TGTGCCAGCAGCCAAGATCGGGGGAACGAGCAGTACTTC | CASSQDRGNEQYF
. | . | TRBJ2-7 | TRBV7-2 | TGTGCCAGCAGCTTAGACGCTAGCCTTTCCTACGAGCAGTACTTC | CASSLDASLSYEQYF
. | TRBD1 | TRBJ2-7 | TRBV6-6 | TGTGCCAGCAGTCCCGGGCCCGGGACAGGGGACTACGAGCAGTACTTC | CASSPGPGTGDYEQYF
. | . | TRBJ2-7 | TRBV6-1 | TGTGCCAGCAGGGCTCTCTCCTACGAGCAGTACTTC | CASRALSYEQYF
. | . | TRBJ2-2 | TRBV11-2 | TGTGCCAGCAGCTCATACAGGATGCCCACCGGGGAGCTGTTTTTT | CASSSYRMPTGELFF
few | . | TRBJ2-5 | TRBV30 | TGTGCCTGGAGTGTAGGGGGACAAGAGACCCAGTACTTC | CAWSVGGQETQYF
. | TRBD2 | TRBJ2-7 | TRBV9 | TGTGCCAGCAGCCCCCGGCTAGCGGGGGGTGAGCAGTACTTC | CASSPRLAGGEQYF
. | . | TRBJ2-2 | TRBV11-3 | TGTGCCAGCAGCTTAGATGTCCGGACCGGGGAGCTGTTTTTT | CASSLDVRTGELFF
. | . | TRBJ2-7 | TRBV19 | TGTGCCAGTAGTATATCCCAGGGGGGTCCCTCCTACGAGCAGTACTTC | CASSISQGGPSYEQYF
few | TRBD1 | TRBJ1-2 | TRBV2 | TGTGCCAGCCGAACAGGGGACAACTATGGCTACACCTTC | CASRTGDNYGYTF
. | TRBD1 | TRBJ1-2 | TRBV19 | TGTGCCAGTAGTATATGGGACAGGCCTGACTATGGCTACACCTTC | CASSIWDRPDYGYTF
. | TRBD1 | TRBJ1-5 | TRBV5-1 | TGCGCCAGCAGCCCGGGACAGCCCAATCAGCCCCAGCATTTT | CASSPGQPNQPQHF
. | TRBD1 | TRBJ2-7 | TRBV11-3 | TGTGCCAGCAGCCCAGGGACAGGGAATTACGAGCAGTACTTC | CASSPGTGNYEQYF
. | TRBD2 | TRBJ2-3 | TRBV2 | TGTGCCAGCAGGAAGCGGGAGGGCGTCCCAGATACGCAGTATTTT | CASRKREGVPDTQYF
few | . | TRBJ2-7 | TRBV5-6 | TGTGCCAGCAGCTTGGGGGGACAAATCGTTCCCTACGAGCAGTACTTC | CASSLGGQIVPYEQYF
. | . | TRBJ1-2 | TRBV28 | TGTGCCAGCAGTTCCACTAAGGGCTACACCTTC | CASSSTKGYTF
few | TRBD1 | TRBJ2-7 | TRBV10-1 | TGCGCCAGCAGTCCGGGACAGTCCTACGAGCAGTACTTC | CASSPGQSYEQYF
. | TRBD1 | TRBJ1-3 | TRBV18 | TGTGCCAGCTCACGAACCGGGACAGCCTCTGGAAACACCATATATTTT | CASSRTGTASGNTIYF
. | . | TRBJ1-5 | TRBV6-1 | TGTGCCAGCAGTCCGACAGGACAGCCCCAGCATTTT | CASSPTGQPQHF